This is a list of T cell receptor beta chains from one sample in a study of shared clonotypes between healthy human individuals. The repertoire was sequenced with immunoSEQ multiplex PCR; TCRdb's copy has only in-frame clones and lacks some. The profile shows hundreds of thousands of clones, 55% to 75% of them singletons. Sequencing was performed on memory CD4+ T cells sorted from blood. These receptors came from a woman aged 25 to 39 in good health. Both conserved end residues are trimmed from each CDR3. Rows may omit the clone size; those that give it use once, few, many or a size class.

TRBJ2-4 few TRBV29-1 SVEDKGRELY
TRBJ1-1 . TRBV28 ASSFWAEDTEAF
TRBJ2-7 few TRBV11-2 ASSPTRGQGYEQY
TRBJ2-7 few TRBV21-1 ASSKHSGLNLWTYEQY
TRBJ2-5 . TRBV5-1 ASSKTQY
TRBJ1-1 once TRBV18 ASSPGQGIPEAF
TRBJ2-5 . TRBV19 ASQLAGGPSETQY
TRBJ2-3 . TRBV2 ASSELTTDTQY
TRBJ2-5 few TRBV27 ASSSAGGLAGRETQY
TRBJ2-5 . TRBV29-1 SIAMTQIQETQY
TRBJ2-6 . TRBV6-1 ASSDTHSGANVLT
TRBJ2-2 . TRBV29-1 SVIKGANTGELF
TRBJ2-5 . TRBV7-9 ASSSRIAGGVASGTQY
TRBJ1-2 . TRBV19 ASCCGGSARKGGYT
TRBJ2-3 many TRBV5-1 ASSLEQITDTQY
TRBJ2-5 . TRBV19 ASSMLGSETQY
TRBJ2-3 . TRBV28 ATGLAAADTQY
TRBJ2-3 . TRBV7-9 ASSLARIGQGAGADTQY
TRBJ2-2 . TRBV13 ASSLEEMRVWTGELF
TRBJ2-2 . TRBV27 ASSPQILAGTNTGELF
TRBJ1-1 . TRBV19 ASSIQAGTEAF
TRBJ1-1 . TRBV5-1 ASSFGPSAAF
TRBJ2-1 . TRBV18 ASSPLGTSRGNEQF
TRBJ2-3 once TRBV11-2 ASSLGPGGTDTQY
TRBJ2-2 once TRBV19 ASSIEALADNTGELF
TRBJ1-2 few TRBV2 ASKERDRDNYGYT
TRBJ2-7 . TRBV19 ASSMGARTYEQY
TRBJ1-1 . TRBV5-1 ASSLVVGGTEAF
TRBJ1-2 once TRBV6-1 ASSERPPLYGYT